A selection of T cell receptor beta chains follows, all from one sample in a study of CD8 T cells in Susac syndrome. In TCRdb, the immunoSEQ multiplex PCR reads were re-called with MiXCR into one record per CDR3 protein. The data contain some 220,000 distinct CDR3 sequences, roughly 96% of them singletons. The sample comprised CD4+ T cells from PBMCs. The origin of the receptors is a human donor with multiple sclerosis. The CDR3 runs from the conserved cysteine through the conserved F or W. D genes are given only for firm matches. Not every row has a clone size; where given, it reads once, few, many or a size class.

size: once; J: TRBJ1-1; V: TRBV29-1; length: 13; D: -; DNA: TGCAGCGTTTTCCAGGGAGCGAACACTGAAGCTTTCTTT; CDR3: CSVFQGANTEAFF
size: -; J: TRBJ1-2; V: TRBV7-9; length: 15; D: -; DNA: TGTGCCAGCAGCCCGCCTGGGCAGGGGCGCAATGGCTACACCTTC; CDR3: CASSPPGQGRNGYTF
size: -; J: TRBJ2-3; V: TRBV5-4; length: 15; D: -; DNA: TGTGCCAGCAGCCCCACGGGCCACAACACAGATACGCAGTATTTT; CDR3: CASSPTGHNTDTQYF
size: -; J: TRBJ1-5; V: TRBV28; length: 18; D: -; DNA: TGTGCCAGCAGTTTGCCCCTCGCATGGACCGATGCGCATCAGCCCCAGCATTTT; CDR3: CASSLPLAWTDAHQPQHF
size: -; J: TRBJ2-1; V: TRBV7-9; length: 17; D: -; DNA: TGTGCCAGCAGCTCCCCGTCCGGGCAGGAGTCCTACAATGAGCAGTTCTTC; CDR3: CASSSPSGQESYNEQFF
size: -; J: TRBJ1-6; V: TRBV12-5; length: 14; D: -; DNA: TGTGCTAGTGGTTCGACAGCGCGGAATTCACCCCTCCACTTT; CDR3: CASGSTARNSPLHF
size: once; J: TRBJ2-1; V: TRBV7-9; length: 14; D: TRBD2; DNA: TGTGCCAGCAGCTTAGAACGGGAGGTCAATGAGCAGTTCTTC; CDR3: CASSLEREVNEQFF
size: -; J: TRBJ1-1; V: TRBV7-9; length: 13; D: -; DNA: TGTGCCAGCAGCTTAAGTCAGGTCCCTGAAGCTTTCTTT; CDR3: CASSLSQVPEAFF
size: -; J: TRBJ1-2; V: TRBV7-8; length: 14; D: -; DNA: TGTGCCAGCAGCACCAGGGGCCTTAACTATGGCTACACCTTC; CDR3: CASSTRGLNYGYTF
size: -; J: TRBJ1-2; V: TRBV7-8; length: 14; D: -; DNA: TGTGCCAGCAGCTTACAAACAGCGTACTATGGCTACACCTTC; CDR3: CASSLQTAYYGYTF
size: -; J: TRBJ1-1; V: TRBV7-2; length: 15; D: TRBD1; DNA: TGTGCCAGCAGCTCACGACAGGGCCTCGACACTGAAGCTTTCTTT; CDR3: CASSSRQGLDTEAFF
size: -; J: TRBJ2-1; V: TRBV4-1; length: 14; D: TRBD1; DNA: TGCGCCAGCATGAAGGGACAGGGTGACAATGAGCAGTTCTTC; CDR3: CASMKGQGDNEQFF
size: -; J: TRBJ2-1; V: TRBV15; length: 16; D: -; DNA: TGTGCCACCAGCACCCGACAGAATTACTCCTACAATGAGCAGTTCTTC; CDR3: CATSTRQNYSYNEQFF
size: -; J: TRBJ2-3; V: TRBV7-6; length: 16; D: -; DNA: TGTGCCAGCAGCTTGCAGTCCGCGGAAAGCACAGATACGCAGTATTTT; CDR3: CASSLQSAESTDTQYF
size: -; J: TRBJ2-6; V: TRBV24-1; length: 16; D: -; DNA: TGTGCCACCAGTGATAGGCGCGCCTCTGGGGCCAACGTCCTGACTTTC; CDR3: CATSDRRASGANVLTF
size: -; J: TRBJ2-1; V: TRBV20-1; length: 17; D: TRBD2; DNA: TGCAGTGCTAGAAACAGCGGGAGGGCCTATGGCTACAATGAGCAGTTCTTC; CDR3: CSARNSGRAYGYNEQFF
size: -; J: TRBJ2-5; V: TRBV3-1; length: 15; D: -; DNA: TGTGCCAGCAGCCAAGTCGCTAGCGCAAAAGAGACCCAGTACTTC; CDR3: CASSQVASAKETQYF
size: -; J: TRBJ1-5; V: TRBV6-6; length: 13; D: -; DNA: TGTGCCAGCAGTTCTACGGGAAGTCAGCCCCAGCATTTT; CDR3: CASSSTGSQPQHF
size: -; J: TRBJ2-5; V: TRBV14; length: 15; D: -; DNA: TGTGCCAGCAGCCAAGGGGGGATGGGGGCCGAGACCCAGTACTTC; CDR3: CASSQGGMGAETQYF
size: -; J: TRBJ2-1; V: TRBV6-5; length: 14; D: -; DNA: TGTGCCAGCAGGCCCGACGGGACAAGCAATGAGCAGTTCTTC; CDR3: CASRPDGTSNEQFF
size: -; J: TRBJ1-2; V: TRBV29-1; length: 13; D: -; DNA: TGCAGCGTTGAAGTTCTAGGGGGCTATGGCTACACCTTC; CDR3: CSVEVLGGYGYTF
size: -; J: TRBJ1-1; V: TRBV27; length: 15; D: TRBD1; DNA: TGTGCCAGCAGTCCTTGGACAGGTCGGGACACTGAAGCTTTCTTT; CDR3: CASSPWTGRDTEAFF
size: -; J: TRBJ2-7; V: TRBV20-1; length: 13; D: -; DNA: TGCAGTGCTGGGGACAACCTCGTCTACGAGCAGTACTTC; CDR3: CSAGDNLVYEQYF
size: -; J: TRBJ2-7; V: TRBV2; length: 13; D: -; DNA: TGTGCCAGCAGTGTGCCCCAGGGCCTCGAGCAGTACTTC; CDR3: CASSVPQGLEQYF
size: -; J: TRBJ1-5; V: TRBV2; length: 15; D: TRBD1; DNA: TGTGCCAGCAGCGGACAGGGCGGAGGAAGACAGCCCCAGCATTTT; CDR3: CASSGQGGGRQPQHF
size: -; J: TRBJ2-7; V: TRBV11-2; length: 11; D: -; DNA: TGTGCCACTAGCGCGGCTTACGAGCAGTACTTC; CDR3: CATSAAYEQYF
size: -; J: TRBJ2-5; V: TRBV18; length: 13; D: -; DNA: TGTGCCAGCTCACCTTTGGGGGAAGAGACCCAGTACTTC; CDR3: CASSPLGEETQYF
size: -; J: TRBJ2-4; V: TRBV3-1; length: 14; D: TRBD1; DNA: TGTGCCAGCAGCCAACTAGGGACAGCAAGTATTCAGTACTTC; CDR3: CASSQLGTASIQYF
size: -; J: TRBJ2-5; V: TRBV29-1; length: 13; D: TRBD1; DNA: TGCAGCGCAGCTGGGACAGAGCAAGAGACCCAGTACTTC; CDR3: CSAAGTEQETQYF
size: -; J: TRBJ2-3; V: TRBV3-1; length: 15; D: TRBD2; DNA: TGTGCCAGCAGCTCTACTTGGACTAGCAGAGATACGCAGTATTTT; CDR3: CASSSTWTSRDTQYF
size: once; J: TRBJ1-2; V: TRBV29-1; length: 12; D: -; DNA: TGCAGCGTTGAGTCCGGTAACTTTGGCTACACCTTC; CDR3: CSVESGNFGYTF
size: -; J: TRBJ2-3; V: TRBV27; length: 14; D: -; DNA: TGTGCCAGCAGTCTAACTTTATCGGCAGATACGCAGTATTTT; CDR3: CASSLTLSADTQYF
size: few; J: TRBJ2-3; V: TRBV28; length: 12; D: -; DNA: TGTGCCAGCAGTTTCCGTCCAGATACGCAGTATTTT; CDR3: CASSFRPDTQYF
size: -; J: TRBJ2-1; V: TRBV5-1; length: 15; D: -; DNA: TGCGCCAGCAGCTCACGGGACGTACCCTACAATGAGCAGTTCTTC; CDR3: CASSSRDVPYNEQFF
size: -; J: TRBJ2-1; V: TRBV5-6; length: 13; D: -; DNA: TGTGCCAGCAGCTTTCAGGGGAACAATGAGCAGTTCTTC; CDR3: CASSFQGNNEQFF
size: -; J: TRBJ2-1; V: TRBV18; length: 12; D: TRBD1; DNA: TGTGCCAGCTCACCCCAGGGGGATGAGCAGTTCTTC; CDR3: CASSPQGDEQFF
size: -; J: TRBJ2-7; V: TRBV29-1; length: 13; D: -; DNA: TGCAGCGCCAACCGACTAACCGGGGACGAGCAGTACTTC; CDR3: CSANRLTGDEQYF
size: -; J: TRBJ2-7; V: TRBV2; length: 11; D: -; DNA: TGTGCCAGCGGGAGGACCTACGAGCAGTACTTC; CDR3: CASGRTYEQYF
size: -; J: TRBJ2-2; V: TRBV29-1; length: 14; D: -; DNA: TGCAGCGTTGTTTTTAGCGGCTTAACCGGGGAGCTGTTTTTT; CDR3: CSVVFSGLTGELFF
size: -; J: TRBJ1-2; V: TRBV2; length: 13; D: -; DNA: TGTGCCACCTCGTCACATGGGAGTTATGGCTACACCTTC; CDR3: CATSSHGSYGYTF
size: -; J: TRBJ2-7; V: TRBV20-1; length: 14; D: TRBD2; DNA: TGCAGTGCACCGACGACTAGCGGGAGGTACGAGCAGTACTTC; CDR3: CSAPTTSGRYEQYF
size: once; J: TRBJ1-2; V: TRBV12-3/TRBV12-4; length: 12; D: -; DNA: TGTGCCAGCAGTCAGAGGACAGTTGGCTACACCTTC; CDR3: CASSQRTVGYTF
size: -; J: TRBJ1-5; V: TRBV29-1; length: 13; D: -; DNA: TGCAGCGTTGAGGGAAAGGGCAATCAGCCCCAGCATTTT; CDR3: CSVEGKGNQPQHF
size: -; J: TRBJ1-4; V: TRBV29-1; length: 13; D: -; DNA: TGCAGCGTGGGACTCGCAACTAATGAAAAACTGTTTTTT; CDR3: CSVGLATNEKLFF
size: -; J: TRBJ1-2; V: TRBV7-3; length: 13; D: -; DNA: TGTGCCAGCAGCCCCGATCCGGACTATGGCTACACCTTC; CDR3: CASSPDPDYGYTF
size: -; J: TRBJ2-6; V: TRBV2; length: 13; D: -; DNA: TGTGCCAGAGGGTTCTCTGGGGCCAACGTCCTGACTTTC; CDR3: CARGFSGANVLTF
size: -; J: TRBJ2-7; V: TRBV5-1; length: 11; D: -; DNA: TGCGCCAGCAGCTTGTTTAACGAGCAGTACTTC; CDR3: CASSLFNEQYF
size: -; J: TRBJ1-2; V: TRBV14; length: 13; D: -; DNA: TGTGCCAGCAGCGCGGGGATTTACTATGGCTACACCTTC; CDR3: CASSAGIYYGYTF